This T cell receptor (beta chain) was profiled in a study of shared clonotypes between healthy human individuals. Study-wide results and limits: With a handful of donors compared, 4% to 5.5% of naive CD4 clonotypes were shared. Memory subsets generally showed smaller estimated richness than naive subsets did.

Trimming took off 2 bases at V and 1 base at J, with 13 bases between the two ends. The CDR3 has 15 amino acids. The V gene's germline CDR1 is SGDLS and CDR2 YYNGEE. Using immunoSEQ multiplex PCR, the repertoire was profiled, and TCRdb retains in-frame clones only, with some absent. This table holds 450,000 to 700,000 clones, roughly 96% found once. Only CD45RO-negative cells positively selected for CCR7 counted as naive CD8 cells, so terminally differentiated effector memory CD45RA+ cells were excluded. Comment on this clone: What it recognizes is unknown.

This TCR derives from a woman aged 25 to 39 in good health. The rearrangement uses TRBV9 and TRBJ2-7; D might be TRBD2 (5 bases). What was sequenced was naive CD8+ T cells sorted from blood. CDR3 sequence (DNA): TGTGCCAGCAGCGTCGGAGGAGATCGATCCTACGAGCAGTACTTC. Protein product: CASSVGGDRSYEQYF.